This is a list of T cell receptor beta chains from one sample in a study of shared clonotypes between healthy human individuals. Some clones are missing from TCRdb's copy, which holds only in-frame ones; the method was immunoSEQ multiplex PCR. The data show some 2 million clones, approximately 95% seen once. The sequenced sample was naive CD4+ T cells sorted from blood. These receptors all come from a man younger than 35 in good health. CDR3s include the opening cysteine and the closing phenylalanine or tryptophan. A D gene is named only where the DNA matches it firmly. A clone size is listed for some rows: how often the clone was seen (once, few, many), or a class if it is expanded.

clone_size: .
d_call: .
j_call: TRBJ2-7
v_call: TRBV7-9
cdr3_nt: TGTGCCAGCAGCAGCCCCGGGGCCTACGAGCAGTACTTC
cdr3_aa: CASSSPGAYEQYF

clone_size: few
d_call: .
j_call: TRBJ2-3
v_call: TRBV5-1
cdr3_nt: TGCGCCAGCAGCTTGGCCGATACGCAGTATTTT
cdr3_aa: CASSLADTQYF

clone_size: .
d_call: TRBD1
j_call: TRBJ1-2
v_call: TRBV6-4
cdr3_nt: TGTGCCAGCAGTGACCACGGACAGGGGCGGAGATTC
cdr3_aa: CASSDHGQGRRF

clone_size: once
d_call: .
j_call: TRBJ1-4
v_call: TRBV6-1
cdr3_nt: TGTGCCAGCAGTGGGGGGACTAATGAAAAACTGTTTTTT
cdr3_aa: CASSGGTNEKLFF

clone_size: .
d_call: TRBD1
j_call: TRBJ1-5
v_call: TRBV5-8
cdr3_nt: TGTGCCAGCAGCTTGGGGCCGGGACAGGAGTATCAGCCCCAGCATTTT
cdr3_aa: CASSLGPGQEYQPQHF

clone_size: .
d_call: .
j_call: TRBJ1-2
v_call: TRBV10-3
cdr3_nt: TGTGCCATCAGTGAGTCGGAAGGAGCCTATGGCTACACCTTC
cdr3_aa: CAISESEGAYGYTF

clone_size: .
d_call: .
j_call: TRBJ2-1
v_call: TRBV10-3
cdr3_nt: TGTGCCATCAGTCCAAAAAGGGATTCTAGGGACAATGAGCAGTTCTTC
cdr3_aa: CAISPKRDSRDNEQFF

clone_size: .
d_call: TRBD1
j_call: TRBJ1-1
v_call: TRBV7-6
cdr3_nt: TGTGCCAGCAGCTCCCGGACAGGGTTGAGAACTGAAGCTTTCTTT
cdr3_aa: CASSSRTGLRTEAFF

clone_size: .
d_call: TRBD1
j_call: TRBJ2-1
v_call: TRBV15
cdr3_nt: TGTGCCACCAGCAGAGATAGTGGGGCCAGGGGGCAGGGTGAGCAGTTCTTC
cdr3_aa: CATSRDSGARGQGEQFF

clone_size: .
d_call: .
j_call: TRBJ2-3
v_call: TRBV29-1
cdr3_nt: TGCAGCGTTGGACAGAGGCAGACAGATACGCAGTATTTT
cdr3_aa: CSVGQRQTDTQYF

clone_size: .
d_call: TRBD1
j_call: TRBJ1-5
v_call: TRBV7-8
cdr3_nt: TGTGCCAGCAGCTTAGCGACAGGGAGCAATCAGCCCCAGCATTTT
cdr3_aa: CASSLATGSNQPQHF

clone_size: .
d_call: .
j_call: TRBJ2-5
v_call: TRBV6-1
cdr3_nt: TGTGCCAGCAGAAAAAGGGGGGGGCAAGAGACCCAGTACTTC
cdr3_aa: CASRKRGGQETQYF

clone_size: .
d_call: TRBD2
j_call: TRBJ2-5
v_call: TRBV6-5
cdr3_nt: TGTGCCAGCAGAACGGGAGGGACGCCTACTGAGACCCAGTACTTC
cdr3_aa: CASRTGGTPTETQYF

clone_size: .
d_call: TRBD2
j_call: TRBJ2-3
v_call: TRBV2
cdr3_nt: TGTGCCAGCAGGGGGAGCGGGAGGGCCCCAGATACGCAGTATTTT
cdr3_aa: CASRGSGRAPDTQYF

clone_size: .
d_call: .
j_call: TRBJ2-1
v_call: TRBV10-3
cdr3_nt: TGTGCCATCAGTGAAGGGCCGCCAGGGAATGAGCAGTTCTTC
cdr3_aa: CAISEGPPGNEQFF

clone_size: once
d_call: TRBD2
j_call: TRBJ2-5
v_call: TRBV11-2
cdr3_nt: TGTGCCAGCAGCCTACCACTAGCGGGGATAGAGACCCAGTACTTC
cdr3_aa: CASSLPLAGIETQYF

clone_size: .
d_call: .
j_call: TRBJ1-6
v_call: TRBV30
cdr3_nt: TGTGCCTGGGGTGGGGGGCTAATCAGTTCACCCCTCCACTTT
cdr3_aa: CAWGGGLISSPLHF

clone_size: .
d_call: .
j_call: TRBJ1-1
v_call: TRBV10-2
cdr3_nt: TGCGCCAGCAGTGAGTCCTCGGACAGAAAAGCTTTCTTT
cdr3_aa: CASSESSDRKAFF

clone_size: .
d_call: TRBD1
j_call: TRBJ1-5
v_call: TRBV5-4
cdr3_nt: TGTGCCAGCAGCTTAGACAGGGACCAGCCCCAGCATTTT
cdr3_aa: CASSLDRDQPQHF

clone_size: .
d_call: .
j_call: TRBJ2-5
v_call: TRBV5-4
cdr3_nt: TGTGCCAGCAGCTGGTCCAACAGACCTCAGGAGACCCAGTACTTC
cdr3_aa: CASSWSNRPQETQYF

clone_size: .
d_call: TRBD1
j_call: TRBJ2-7
v_call: TRBV5-6
cdr3_nt: TGTGCCAGCAGCCCGGACAGGGGCGCCTACGAGCAGTACTTC
cdr3_aa: CASSPDRGAYEQYF

clone_size: .
d_call: .
j_call: TRBJ1-1
v_call: TRBV6-1
cdr3_nt: TGTGCCAGCAATCAACAGCCGATGACTGAAGCTTTCTTT
cdr3_aa: CASNQQPMTEAFF

clone_size: .
d_call: .
j_call: TRBJ1-2
v_call: TRBV5-4
cdr3_nt: TGTGCCAGCAGCCCTGACGGCGGGGGATTAGCTAACTATGGCTACACCTTC
cdr3_aa: CASSPDGGGLANYGYTF

clone_size: .
d_call: .
j_call: TRBJ1-5
v_call: TRBV19
cdr3_nt: TGTGCCAGTAGTATTGGTCCGGACCAGCATTTT
cdr3_aa: CASSIGPDQHF

clone_size: .
d_call: .
j_call: TRBJ1-5
v_call: TRBV6-1
cdr3_nt: TGTGCCAGCTCCAGGGACATAAGCAATCAGCCCCAGCATTTT
cdr3_aa: CASSRDISNQPQHF

clone_size: .
d_call: .
j_call: TRBJ2-3
v_call: TRBV9
cdr3_nt: TGTGCCAGCAGCGGGGCAGCCACAGATACGCAGTATTTT
cdr3_aa: CASSGAATDTQYF

clone_size: .
d_call: TRBD1
j_call: TRBJ2-7
v_call: TRBV9
cdr3_nt: TGTGCCAGCAGCACGGGACAGGGGGCTTCTTACGAGCAGTACTTC
cdr3_aa: CASSTGQGASYEQYF

clone_size: .
d_call: .
j_call: TRBJ2-3
v_call: TRBV9
cdr3_nt: TGTGCCAGCAGCCCCCGGGCCTCCCTGCCGAGCACAGATACGCAGTATTTT
cdr3_aa: CASSPRASLPSTDTQYF

clone_size: .
d_call: TRBD2
j_call: TRBJ2-1
v_call: TRBV7-9
cdr3_nt: TGTGCCAGCAGCTTGGGACTATCCTACAATGAGCAGTTCTTC
cdr3_aa: CASSLGLSYNEQFF

clone_size: .
d_call: .
j_call: TRBJ2-1
v_call: TRBV10-1
cdr3_nt: TGCGCCAGCAGTGAGTCTTCAGGCCTAGCCTCCTACAATGAGCAGTTCTTC
cdr3_aa: CASSESSGLASYNEQFF

clone_size: .
d_call: TRBD1
j_call: TRBJ1-6
v_call: TRBV5-1
cdr3_nt: TGCGCCAGCAGCGGGACAGGGGGCCGGAATTCACCCCTCCACTTT
cdr3_aa: CASSGTGGRNSPLHF

clone_size: .
d_call: .
j_call: TRBJ1-2
v_call: TRBV4-1
cdr3_nt: TGCGCCAGCAGCCAAGAAGTCCCCCCGGCGGACCACAACTATGGCTACACCTTC
cdr3_aa: CASSQEVPPADHNYGYTF

clone_size: .
d_call: .
j_call: TRBJ2-3
v_call: TRBV7-2
cdr3_nt: TGTGCCAGCAGCTTACTCACAGATACGCAGTATTTT
cdr3_aa: CASSLLTDTQYF

clone_size: .
d_call: .
j_call: TRBJ2-5
v_call: TRBV5-4
cdr3_nt: TGTGCCAGCAGCTTGGGGCAGGGGGAGACCCAGTACTTC
cdr3_aa: CASSLGQGETQYF

clone_size: few
d_call: .
j_call: TRBJ2-3
v_call: TRBV5-6
cdr3_nt: TGTGCCAGCAGCCAAAGCACAGATACGCAGTATTTT
cdr3_aa: CASSQSTDTQYF

clone_size: .
d_call: TRBD1
j_call: TRBJ1-5
v_call: TRBV6-6
cdr3_nt: TGTGCCAGCAGTTCGGGACAGGCAAAGGTCCAGCCCCAGCATTTT
cdr3_aa: CASSSGQAKVQPQHF

clone_size: .
d_call: TRBD1
j_call: TRBJ1-2
v_call: TRBV7-9
cdr3_nt: TGTGCCAGCAGATTCTCAGGGGGTCCTCACGGCTACACCTTC
cdr3_aa: CASRFSGGPHGYTF

clone_size: .
d_call: TRBD1
j_call: TRBJ1-1
v_call: TRBV6-1
cdr3_nt: TGTGCCAGCAGTGGGACAGGGATCACTGAAGCTTTCTTT
cdr3_aa: CASSGTGITEAFF

clone_size: .
d_call: .
j_call: TRBJ2-3
v_call: TRBV6-6
cdr3_nt: TGTGCCAGCAGTCGTAGCACAGATACGCAGTATTTT
cdr3_aa: CASSRSTDTQYF

clone_size: .
d_call: .
j_call: TRBJ1-5
v_call: TRBV28
cdr3_nt: TGTGCCAGCAGATTAACAGGTCTCAATCAGCCCCAGCATTTT
cdr3_aa: CASRLTGLNQPQHF

clone_size: .
d_call: .
j_call: TRBJ1-5
v_call: TRBV18
cdr3_nt: TGTGCCAGCTCACCAACGACAGGCAATCAGCCCCAGCATTTT
cdr3_aa: CASSPTTGNQPQHF

clone_size: once
d_call: TRBD1
j_call: TRBJ1-2
v_call: TRBV5-6
cdr3_nt: TGTGCCAGCACCAGGGGGGCTGGCTACACCTTC
cdr3_aa: CASTRGAGYTF

clone_size: .
d_call: .
j_call: TRBJ2-2
v_call: TRBV5-6
cdr3_nt: TGTGCCAGCAGCTTAGGAACGACCGGGGAGCTGTTTTTT
cdr3_aa: CASSLGTTGELFF

clone_size: .
d_call: TRBD2
j_call: TRBJ2-5
v_call: TRBV5-1
cdr3_nt: TGCGCCAGCAGCTTGGGGAGTGTGAGGACTAGCGGAGAGACCCAGTACTTC
cdr3_aa: CASSLGSVRTSGETQYF

clone_size: .
d_call: .
j_call: TRBJ1-6
v_call: TRBV6-1
cdr3_nt: TGTGCCAGCAGTGAAGGCGACCGAGGACCTTATAATTCACCCCTCCACTTT
cdr3_aa: CASSEGDRGPYNSPLHF

clone_size: .
d_call: TRBD1
j_call: TRBJ1-1
v_call: TRBV4-1
cdr3_nt: TGCGCCAGCAGCCTCCAGGGGGACACTTGGACTGAAGCTTTCTTT
cdr3_aa: CASSLQGDTWTEAFF

clone_size: .
d_call: .
j_call: TRBJ1-1
v_call: TRBV10-3
cdr3_nt: TGTGCCATCAGTGGGGGGTTCAACACTGAAGCTTTCTTT
cdr3_aa: CAISGGFNTEAFF

clone_size: .
d_call: .
j_call: TRBJ1-2
v_call: TRBV7-9
cdr3_nt: TGTGCCAGCAGCTTAGTCCCCGGGAGTGGCTACACCTTC
cdr3_aa: CASSLVPGSGYTF

clone_size: .
d_call: .
j_call: TRBJ1-4
v_call: TRBV6-5
cdr3_nt: TGTGCCAGCAGTTACGCCACCGGGGTTAATGAAAAACTGTTTTTT
cdr3_aa: CASSYATGVNEKLFF

clone_size: .
d_call: .
j_call: TRBJ2-5
v_call: TRBV7-9
cdr3_nt: TGTGCCAGCAGCTTCTTCCCCTCAGAGACCCAGTACTTC
cdr3_aa: CASSFFPSETQYF